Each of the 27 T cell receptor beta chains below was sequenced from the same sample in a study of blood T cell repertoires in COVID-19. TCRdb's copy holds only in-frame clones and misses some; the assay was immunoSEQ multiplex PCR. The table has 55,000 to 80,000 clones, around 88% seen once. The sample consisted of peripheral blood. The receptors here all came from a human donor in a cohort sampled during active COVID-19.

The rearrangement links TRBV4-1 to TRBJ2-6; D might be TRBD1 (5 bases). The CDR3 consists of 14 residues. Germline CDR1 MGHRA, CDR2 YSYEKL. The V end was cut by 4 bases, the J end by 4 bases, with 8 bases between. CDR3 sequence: CASSLRTGANVLTF. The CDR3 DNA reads TGCGCCAGCAGCCTACGGACAGGGGCCAACGTCCTGACTTTC.

The CDR3 nucleotides read TGTGCCAGCAGATCCCAACGTCCCGGGACAAACCAAGAGACCCAGTACTTC. Translation gives CASRSQRPGTNQETQYF. The V and J genes are TRBV5-4 and TRBJ2-5; perhaps TRBD1 as D (6 bases). The CDR3 is made up of 17 amino acids. V lost 5 bases and J lost 0, with 20 bases in between. The germline gives CDR1 SGHNT, CDR2 YYREEE (reference sequence).

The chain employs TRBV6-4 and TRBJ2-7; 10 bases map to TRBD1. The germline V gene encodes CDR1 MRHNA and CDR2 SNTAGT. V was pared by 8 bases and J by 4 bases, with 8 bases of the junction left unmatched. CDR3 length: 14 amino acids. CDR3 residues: CASHSTGGKYEQYF. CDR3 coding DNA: TGTGCCAGCCACTCGACAGGGGGCAAGTACGAGCAGTACTTC.

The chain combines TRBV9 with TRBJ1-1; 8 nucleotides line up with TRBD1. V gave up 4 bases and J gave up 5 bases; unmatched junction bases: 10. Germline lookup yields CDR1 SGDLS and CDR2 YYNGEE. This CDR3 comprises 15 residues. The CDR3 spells CASSTHPTGETEAFF. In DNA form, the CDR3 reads TGTGCCAGCAGCACACACCCGACAGGGGAAACTGAAGCTTTCTTT.

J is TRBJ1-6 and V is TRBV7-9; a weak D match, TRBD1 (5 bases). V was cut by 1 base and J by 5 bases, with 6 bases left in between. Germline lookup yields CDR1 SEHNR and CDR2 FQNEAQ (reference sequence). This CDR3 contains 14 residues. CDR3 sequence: CASSLEGDNSPLHF. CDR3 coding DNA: TGTGCCAGCAGCTTAGAAGGGGATAATTCACCCCTCCACTTT.

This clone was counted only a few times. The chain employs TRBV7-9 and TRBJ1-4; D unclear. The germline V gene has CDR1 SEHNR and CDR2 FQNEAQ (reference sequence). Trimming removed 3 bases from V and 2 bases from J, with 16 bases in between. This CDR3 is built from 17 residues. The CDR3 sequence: CASSFSSVGRTNEKLFF. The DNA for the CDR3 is TGTGCCAGCAGCTTCTCTTCAGTTGGCCGTACTAATGAAAAACTGTTTTTT.

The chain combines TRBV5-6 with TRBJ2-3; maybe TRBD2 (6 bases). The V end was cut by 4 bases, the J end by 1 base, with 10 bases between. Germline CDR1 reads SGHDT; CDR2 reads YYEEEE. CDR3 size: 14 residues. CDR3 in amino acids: CASSNIAGTDTQYF. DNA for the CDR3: TGTGCCAGCAGCAATATAGCGGGCACAGATACGCAGTATTTT.

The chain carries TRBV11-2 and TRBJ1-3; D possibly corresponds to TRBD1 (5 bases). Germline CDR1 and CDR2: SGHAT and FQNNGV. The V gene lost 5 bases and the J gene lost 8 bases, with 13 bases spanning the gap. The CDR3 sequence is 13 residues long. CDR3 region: CASSPSWGDTIYF. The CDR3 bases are TGTGCCAGCAGCCCTAGTTGGGGGGACACCATATATTTT.

The CDR3 DNA reads TGTGCCAGCTCACCGGGGACAGGGGAACGAAACACCATATATTTT. This codes for CASSPGTGERNTIYF. The V gene is TRBV18, the J gene TRBJ1-3; 10 bases are a match to TRBD1. The ends lost 3 bases at V and 5 bases at J; junction bases unmatched: 4. From germline, CDR1 is KGHSH and CDR2 LQKENI. There are 15 residues in the CDR3.

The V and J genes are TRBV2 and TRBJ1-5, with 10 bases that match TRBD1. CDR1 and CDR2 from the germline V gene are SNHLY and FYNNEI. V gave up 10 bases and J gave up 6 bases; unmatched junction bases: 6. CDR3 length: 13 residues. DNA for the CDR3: TGTGCCACGGGACAGGGGAGCGGTCAGCCCCAGCATTTT. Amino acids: CATGQGSGQPQHF.

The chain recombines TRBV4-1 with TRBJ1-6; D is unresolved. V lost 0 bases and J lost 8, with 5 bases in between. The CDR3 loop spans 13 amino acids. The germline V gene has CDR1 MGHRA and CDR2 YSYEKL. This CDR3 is CASSQDADSPLHF. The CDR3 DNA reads TGCGCCAGCAGCCAAGACGCGGATTCACCCCTCCACTTT.

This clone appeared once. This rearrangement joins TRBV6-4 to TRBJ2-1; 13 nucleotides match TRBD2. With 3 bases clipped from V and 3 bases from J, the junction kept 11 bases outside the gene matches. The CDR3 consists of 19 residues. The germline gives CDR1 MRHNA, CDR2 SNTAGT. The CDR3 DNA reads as TGTGCCAGCAGTGAATCGATACTAGCGGGGGGGCCTCGCTACAATGAGCAGTTCTTC. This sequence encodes CASSESILAGGPRYNEQFF.

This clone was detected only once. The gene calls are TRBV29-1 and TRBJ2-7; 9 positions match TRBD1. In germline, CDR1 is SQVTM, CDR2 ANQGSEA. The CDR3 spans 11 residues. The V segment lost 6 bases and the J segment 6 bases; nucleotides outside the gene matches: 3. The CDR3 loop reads CSVRTGVEQYF. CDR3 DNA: TGCAGCGTCAGGACAGGGGTCGAGCAGTACTTC.

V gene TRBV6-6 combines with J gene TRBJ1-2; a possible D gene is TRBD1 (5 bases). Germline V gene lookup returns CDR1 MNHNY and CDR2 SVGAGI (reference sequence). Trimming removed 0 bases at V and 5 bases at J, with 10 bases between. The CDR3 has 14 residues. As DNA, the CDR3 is TGTGCCAGCAGTTACTCGCTACAGGATTATGGCTACACCTTC. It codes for CASSYSLQDYGYTF.

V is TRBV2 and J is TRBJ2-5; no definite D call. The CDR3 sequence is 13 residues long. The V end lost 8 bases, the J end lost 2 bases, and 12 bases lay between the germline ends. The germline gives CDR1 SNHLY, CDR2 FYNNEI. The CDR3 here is CASGTTRQETQYF. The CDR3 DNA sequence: TGTGCCAGCGGAACTACCAGACAAGAGACCCAGTACTTC.

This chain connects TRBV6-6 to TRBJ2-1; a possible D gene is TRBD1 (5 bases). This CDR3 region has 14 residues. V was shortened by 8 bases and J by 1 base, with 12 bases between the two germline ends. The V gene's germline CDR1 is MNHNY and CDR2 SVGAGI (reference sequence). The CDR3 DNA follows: TGTGCCAGCCGAAGCCAGGGATCCTACAATGAGCAGTTCTTC. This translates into CASRSQGSYNEQFF.

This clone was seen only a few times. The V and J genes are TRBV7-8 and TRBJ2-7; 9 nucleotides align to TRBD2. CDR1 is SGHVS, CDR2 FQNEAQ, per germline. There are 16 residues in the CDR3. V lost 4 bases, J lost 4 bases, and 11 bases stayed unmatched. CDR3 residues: CASSWRGSGRRYEQYF. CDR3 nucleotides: TGTGCCAGCAGCTGGCGGGGTAGCGGGAGACGATACGAGCAGTACTTC.

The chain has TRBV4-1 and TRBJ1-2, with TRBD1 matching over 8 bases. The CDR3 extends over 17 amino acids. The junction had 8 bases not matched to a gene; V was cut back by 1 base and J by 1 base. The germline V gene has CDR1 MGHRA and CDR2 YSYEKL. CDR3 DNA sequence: TGCGCCAGCAGCCAAGGTATCGGGACAGGCAATAACTATGGCTACACCTTC. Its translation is CASSQGIGTGNNYGYTF.

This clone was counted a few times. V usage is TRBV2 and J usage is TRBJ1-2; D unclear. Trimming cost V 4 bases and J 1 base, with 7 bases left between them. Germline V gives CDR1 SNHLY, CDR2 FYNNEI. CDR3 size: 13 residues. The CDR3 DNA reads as TGTGCCAGCAGTGTGAGGTTTAACTATGGCTACACCTTC. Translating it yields CASSVRFNYGYTF. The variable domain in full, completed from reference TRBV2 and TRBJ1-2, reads EPEVTQTPSHQVTQMGQEVILRCVPISNHLYFYWYRQILGQKVEFLVSFYNNEISEKSEIFDDQFSVERPDGSNFTLKIRSTKLEDSAMYFCASSVRFNYGYTFGSGTRLTVV.

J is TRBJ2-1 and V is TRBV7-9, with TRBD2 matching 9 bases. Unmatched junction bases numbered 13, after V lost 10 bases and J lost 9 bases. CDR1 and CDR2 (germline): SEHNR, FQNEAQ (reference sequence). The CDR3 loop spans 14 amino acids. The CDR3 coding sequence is TGTGCCAAGCAGGGTAGCGGGAGTAATAGTGAGCAGTTCTTC. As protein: CAKQGSGSNSEQFF.

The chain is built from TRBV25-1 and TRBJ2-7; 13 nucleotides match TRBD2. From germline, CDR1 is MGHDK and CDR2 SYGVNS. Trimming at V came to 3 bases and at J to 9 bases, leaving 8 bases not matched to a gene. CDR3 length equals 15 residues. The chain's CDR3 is CASSEPGTSGTAQYF. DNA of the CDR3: TGTGCCAGCAGTGAGCCCGGGACTAGCGGGACGGCGCAGTACTTC.

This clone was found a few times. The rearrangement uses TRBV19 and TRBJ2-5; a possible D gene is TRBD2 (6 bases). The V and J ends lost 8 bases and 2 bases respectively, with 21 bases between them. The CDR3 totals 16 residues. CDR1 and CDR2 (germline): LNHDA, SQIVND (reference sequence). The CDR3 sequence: CASSLGLSGYQETQYF. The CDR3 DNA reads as TGTGCCAGTTCACTAGGCCTTAGCGGCTATCAAGAGACCCAGTACTTC. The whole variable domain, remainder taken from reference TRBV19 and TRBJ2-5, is DGGITQSPKYLFRKEGQNVTLSCEQNLNHDAMYWYRQDPGQGLRLIYYSQIVNDFQKGDIAEGYSVSREKKESFPLTVTSAQKNPTAFYLCASSLGLSGYQETQYFGPGTRLLVL.

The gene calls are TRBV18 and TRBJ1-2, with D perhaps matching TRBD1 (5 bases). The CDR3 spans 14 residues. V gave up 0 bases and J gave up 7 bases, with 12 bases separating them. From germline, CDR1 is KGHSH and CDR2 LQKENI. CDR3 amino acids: CASSPPGRASGYTF. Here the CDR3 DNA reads TGTGCCAGCTCACCACCGGGCAGGGCCTCTGGCTACACCTTC. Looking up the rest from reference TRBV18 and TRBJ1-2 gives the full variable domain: NAGVMQNPRHLVRRRGQEARLRCSPMKGHSHVYWYRQLPEEGLKFMVYLQKENIIDESGMPKERFSAEFPKEGPSILRIQQVVRGDSAAYFCASSPPGRASGYTFGSGTRLTVV.

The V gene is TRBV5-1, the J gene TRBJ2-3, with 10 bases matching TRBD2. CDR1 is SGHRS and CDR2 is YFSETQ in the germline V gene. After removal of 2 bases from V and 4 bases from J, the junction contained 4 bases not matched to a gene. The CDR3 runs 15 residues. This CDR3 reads CASSLSGGVADTQYF. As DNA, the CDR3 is TGCGCCAGCAGCTTAAGCGGGGGGGTCGCAGATACGCAGTATTTT. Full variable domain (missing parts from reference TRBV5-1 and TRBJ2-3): KAGVTQTPRYLIKTRGQQVTLSCSPISGHRSVSWYQQTPGQGLQFLFEYFSETQRNKGNFPGRFSGRQFSNSRSEMNVSTLELGDSALYLCASSLSGGVADTQYFGPGTRLTVL.

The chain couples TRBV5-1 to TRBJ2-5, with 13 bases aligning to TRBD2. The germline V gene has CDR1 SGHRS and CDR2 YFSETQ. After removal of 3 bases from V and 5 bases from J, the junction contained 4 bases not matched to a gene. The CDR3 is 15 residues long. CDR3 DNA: TGCGCCAGCAGCTCAGGACTAGCGGGAGCGGAGACCCAGTACTTC. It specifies CASSSGLAGAETQYF.

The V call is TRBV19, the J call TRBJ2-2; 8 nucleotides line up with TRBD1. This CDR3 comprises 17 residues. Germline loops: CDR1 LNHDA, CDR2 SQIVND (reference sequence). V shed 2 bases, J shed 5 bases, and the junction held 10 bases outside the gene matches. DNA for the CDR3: TGTGCCAGTAGTATACTCCCCGACAGGGGCTGGACCGGGGAGCTGTTTTTT. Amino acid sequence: CASSILPDRGWTGELFF.

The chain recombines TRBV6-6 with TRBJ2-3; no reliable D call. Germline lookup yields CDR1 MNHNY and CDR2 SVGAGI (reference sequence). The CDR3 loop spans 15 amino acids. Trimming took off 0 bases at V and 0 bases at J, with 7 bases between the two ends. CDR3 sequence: CASSYSRSSTDTQYF. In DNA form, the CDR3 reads TGTGCCAGCAGTTACTCGAGGAGTAGCACAGATACGCAGTATTTT.